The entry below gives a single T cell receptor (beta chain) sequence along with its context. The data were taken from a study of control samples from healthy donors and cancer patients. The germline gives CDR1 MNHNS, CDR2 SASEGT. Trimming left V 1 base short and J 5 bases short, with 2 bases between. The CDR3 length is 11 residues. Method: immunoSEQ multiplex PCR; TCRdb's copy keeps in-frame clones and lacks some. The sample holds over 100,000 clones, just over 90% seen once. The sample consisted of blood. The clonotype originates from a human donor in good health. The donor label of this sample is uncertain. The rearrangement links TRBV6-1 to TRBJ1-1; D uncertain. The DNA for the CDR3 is TGTGCCAGCAGTGAAGGGACTGAAGCTTTCTTT. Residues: CASSEGTEAFF.